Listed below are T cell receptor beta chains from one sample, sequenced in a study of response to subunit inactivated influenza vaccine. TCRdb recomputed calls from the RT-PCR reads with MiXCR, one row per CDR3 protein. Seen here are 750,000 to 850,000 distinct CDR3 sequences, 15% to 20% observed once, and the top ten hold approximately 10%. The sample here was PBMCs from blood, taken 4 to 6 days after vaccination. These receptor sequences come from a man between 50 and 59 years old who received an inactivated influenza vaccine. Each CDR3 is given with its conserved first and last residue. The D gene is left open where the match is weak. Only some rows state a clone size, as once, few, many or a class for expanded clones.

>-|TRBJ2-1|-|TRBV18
TGTGCCAGCTCACCACCGGTCTTAGGCAATGAGCAGTTCTTC
CASSPPVLGNEQFF
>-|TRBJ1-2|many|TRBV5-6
TGTGCCAGCAGCTCCCGAGGTAGGGGCTATGGCTACACCTTC
CASSSRGRGYGYTF
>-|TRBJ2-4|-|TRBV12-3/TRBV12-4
TGTGCCAGCAGCCCCACTTGGCAGCCTTCCATTCAGTACTTC
CASSPTWQPSIQYF
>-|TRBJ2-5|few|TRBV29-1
TGCAGCGTTCAAGGACAGTACTACCAAGAGACCCAGTACTTC
CSVQGQYYQETQYF
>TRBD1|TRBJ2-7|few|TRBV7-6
TGTGCCAGCAGCTTAGCGGGGACAGGGGGAGGCGAGCAGTACTTC
CASSLAGTGGGEQYF
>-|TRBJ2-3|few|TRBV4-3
TGCGCCAGCAGCCAAGAACCAAGGACCGGGACCACTACAGATACGCAGTATTTT
CASSQEPRTGTTTDTQYF
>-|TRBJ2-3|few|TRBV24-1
TGTGCCACCAGTGATAGACTAGGTCCAGATACGCAGTATTTT
CATSDRLGPDTQYF
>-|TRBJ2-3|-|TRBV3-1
TGTGCCAGCAGCCAAGATCGTGGCCGGGAGTATTTT
CASSQDRGREYF
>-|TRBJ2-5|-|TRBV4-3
TGCGCCAGCAGCCCTCACGGCGTCGGGACGGAGACCCAGTACTTC
CASSPHGVGTETQYF
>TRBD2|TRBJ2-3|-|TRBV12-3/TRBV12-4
TGTGCCAGCAGTTTAGCCTCGGCTAGCGGGGGCAGCACAGATACGCAGTATTTT
CASSLASASGGSTDTQYF
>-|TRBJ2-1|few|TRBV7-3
TGTGCCAGCAGCCTAACTAGGATGAATGAGCAGTTCTTC
CASSLTRMNEQFF
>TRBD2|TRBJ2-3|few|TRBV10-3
TGTGCCATCAGTGAGAAGGGACTAGCGGGAGTTGGAGATACGCAGTATTTT
CAISEKGLAGVGDTQYF
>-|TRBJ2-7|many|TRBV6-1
TGTGCCAGCAGTGTGGTGGACTCCTACGAGCAGTACTTC
CASSVVDSYEQYF
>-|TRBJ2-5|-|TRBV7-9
TGTGCCAGCAGCTTAGAGAGGGTGGCGGCGGAGACCCAGTACTTC
CASSLERVAAETQYF
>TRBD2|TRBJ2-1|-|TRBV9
TGTGCCAGCAGCTACCGTAGCGGGACCTACAATGAGCAGTTCTTC
CASSYRSGTYNEQFF
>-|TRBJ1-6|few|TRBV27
TGTGCCAGCAGTTTAGTTGGCGGGGGACCCCTCCACTTT
CASSLVGGGPLHF
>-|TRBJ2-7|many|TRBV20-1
TGCAGTGCCGTAAGTGTCCGGGACGGGGCTGACGAGCAGTACTTC
CSAVSVRDGADEQYF
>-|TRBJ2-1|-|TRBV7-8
TGTGCCAGCAGCTTAACAGGGCTAGAGCAGTTCTTC
CASSLTGLEQFF
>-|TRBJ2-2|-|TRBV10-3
TGTGCCATCAGTTCCCGGACCGGGGAGCTGTTTTTT
CAISSRTGELFF
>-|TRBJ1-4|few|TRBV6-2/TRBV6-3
TGTGCCAGCAGACCCCTCAAGGGCTCAACTAATGAAAAACTGTTTTTT
CASRPLKGSTNEKLFF
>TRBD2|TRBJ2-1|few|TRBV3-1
TGTGCCAGCAGCCAAGATCGCCTAGCGGGAGTAAATGAGCAGTTCTTC
CASSQDRLAGVNEQFF
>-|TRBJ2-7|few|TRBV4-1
TGCGCCAGCAGCCAACTAGACAGGTTTTACGAGCAGTACTTC
CASSQLDRFYEQYF
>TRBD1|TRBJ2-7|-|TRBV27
TGTGCCAGCAGTTTATCGACAACAGGGGACGAGCAGTACTTC
CASSLSTTGDEQYF